The 30 T cell receptor beta chains below were found in one sample sequenced in a study of post-analysis software for immune sequencing data. Study findings and constraints: The five TRBV segments detected at higher frequency in patients than in controls included TRBV5-6, TRBV5-1 and TRBV20-1.

Unique molecular identifiers were built into the TCR beta cDNA libraries. TCRdb processed the PCR reads anew with MiXCR; each CDR3 protein has one entry. The sample contains about 820,000 distinct CDR3 sequences, roughly 50% of which appear only once. What these receptors recognize is not known. The sample taken for sequencing was blood. Source of these receptors: a girl under 18 with multiple sclerosis.

The chain links TRBV12-3 or TRBV12-4 to TRBJ1-1, with D uncertain. The CDR3 contains 13 residues. Trimming pared 10 bases from V and 0 bases from J, leaving 12 bases between. The CDR3 is CANSSSMNTEAFF. CDR3 bases: TGTGCCAACAGCAGTAGCATGAACACTGAAGCTTTCTTT.

The rearrangement links TRBV11-2 to TRBJ1-2, with D hard to call. CDR1 and CDR2 from the germline V gene are SGHAT and FQNNGV. Trimming took off 5 bases at V and 8 bases at J, with 24 bases between the two ends. The CDR3 totals 16 residues. CDR3 sequence reads: CASSPKRQAPEEGYTF. CDR3 sequence (DNA): TGTGCCAGCAGCCCAAAGCGGCAGGCTCCGGAGGAAGGCTACACCTTC.

V and J are TRBV20-1 and TRBJ2-3, with TRBD2 matching 7 bases. CDR1 DFQATT and CDR2 SNEGSKA come from the germline V gene (reference sequence). The CDR3 loop spans 16 amino acids. The V segment lost 4 bases and the J segment 3 bases; nucleotides outside the gene matches: 13. CDR3 in DNA: TGCAGTGCTACTCCCTCTGGGGGAGGGAGAACAGATACGCAGTATTTT. This codes for CSATPSGGGRTDTQYF.

This sequence joins TRBV12-3 or TRBV12-4 and TRBJ1-6; the D is unclear. CDR3 length: 13 amino acids. With 3 bases removed from V and 5 bases from J, the gap between germline ends came to 5 bases. CDR3 nucleotides: TGTGCCAGCAGTTTCAAGAATAATTCACCCCTCCACTTT. Translation: CASSFKNNSPLHF.

The CDR3 DNA follows: TGTGCCAGCAGCCAACCACTGGACAGAAACTACAATGAGCAGTTCTTC. This sequence encodes CASSQPLDRNYNEQFF. This chain connects TRBV14 to TRBJ2-1, with D perhaps matching TRBD1 (6 bases). V was pared by 2 bases and J by 3 bases, with 14 bases between. There are 16 residues in the CDR3. The germline CDR1 and CDR2 sequences are SGHDN and FVKESK.

V is TRBV4-2 and J is TRBJ2-1; either TRBD1 or TRBD2 may fit D (6 bases each). Germline CDR1 reads LGHNA; CDR2 reads YNFKEQ. The CDR3 covers 16 residues. V was cut by 4 bases and J by 8 bases, with 21 bases left in between. The DNA for the CDR3 is TGTGCCAGCAGCCCGGGGACGGGGGCCGTACTGCATGAGCAGTTCTTC. Translating it yields CASSPGTGAVLHEQFF.

The chain recombines TRBV27 with TRBJ1-2; maybe TRBD1 (5 bases). V shed 1 base and J shed 6 bases, with 21 bases lying between them. The CDR3 is 17 residues long. CDR1 is MNHEY, CDR2 SMNVEV, per germline (reference sequence). This CDR3 is CASSLFGGRGGTNGYTF. CDR3 DNA: TGTGCCAGCAGTTTATTCGGGGGGAGGGGAGGGACGAATGGCTACACCTTC.

The chain recombines TRBV6-4 with TRBJ2-1; TRBD2 matches at 9 bases. This CDR3 region has 15 residues. Germline V CDR1 and CDR2: MRHNA, SNTAGT. With 2 bases clipped from V and 3 bases from J, the junction kept 2 bases outside the gene matches. The DNA for the CDR3 is TGTGCCAGCAGTGACGTAGCGGGGGACTACAATGAGCAGTTCTTC. This translates into CASSDVAGDYNEQFF.

The sample holds a few counts of this clonotype. The chain is built from TRBV4-1 and TRBJ1-5, with a tentative D call TRBD1 (6 bases). Germline CDR1 and CDR2: MGHRA and YSYEKL. The CDR3 is made up of 17 amino acids. Trimming took off 1 base at V and 6 bases at J, with 19 bases between the two ends. CDR3 sequence reads: CASSQGPGGGSRQPQHF. The CDR3 DNA follows: TGCGCCAGCAGCCAAGGCCCGGGGGGGGGCTCGCGTCAGCCCCAGCATTTT.

Only a few counts were recorded for this clonotype. This chain links TRBV12-3 or TRBV12-4 with TRBJ1-2; D not resolved. Trimming took off 6 bases at V and 3 bases at J, with 11 bases between the two ends. This CDR3 comprises 13 residues. CDR3 loop: CASRSSNYYGYTF. CDR3 nucleotide sequence: TGTGCCAGCAGATCAAGCAATTACTATGGCTACACCTTC.

The chain employs TRBV20-1 and TRBJ2-1, with no clear D. From germline, CDR1 is DFQATT and CDR2 SNEGSKA (reference sequence). This CDR3 region has 15 residues. Deletions cut 0 bases from V and 4 bases from J, with 13 bases between. In DNA, the CDR3 is TGCAGTGCTAGAGATACGTTCCGGACGTACAATGAGCAGTTCTTC. It yields the protein CSARDTFRTYNEQFF.

The chain employs TRBV6-4 and TRBJ2-3, with 8 bases matching TRBD1. This CDR3 contains 13 residues. Looked up from germline, CDR1 is MRHNA and CDR2 is SNTAGT. V lost 3 bases to trimming and J lost 4 bases; unmatched junction nucleotides: 0. Here the CDR3 reads CASSEQGADTQYF. CDR3 nucleotide sequence: TGTGCCAGCAGTGAACAGGGGGCAGATACGCAGTATTTT.

This sequence joins TRBV29-1 and TRBJ1-1; no clear D gene. The CDR3 extends over 14 amino acids. The V end was cut by 6 bases, the J end by 3 bases, with 17 bases between. The germline V gene has CDR1 SQVTM and CDR2 ANQGSEA. This CDR3 is CSVTLNSMYTEAFF. The CDR3 DNA reads as TGCAGCGTCACCTTGAACAGTATGTACACTGAAGCTTTCTTT. The entire variable domain, with the rest obtained from reference TRBV29-1 and TRBJ1-1, is as follows: SAVISQKPSRDICQRGTSLTIQCQVDSQVTMMFWYRQQPGQSLTLIATANQGSEATYESGFVIDKFPISRPNLTFSTLTVSNMSPEDSSIYLCSVTLNSMYTEAFFGQGTRLTVV.

Only a few counts were recorded for this clonotype. The CDR3 DNA follows: TGTGCCAGCAGTGATTTCTCCAGGAATCAGCCCCAGCATTTT. Protein: CASSDFSRNQPQHF. This sequence joins TRBV25-1 and TRBJ1-5; D unclear. The germline CDR1 and CDR2 sequences are MGHDK and SYGVNS. The ends were cut back, 3 bases at V and 4 bases at J, with 10 bases in the middle. CDR3 length: 14 amino acids.

This clonotype has only one observation. The chain carries TRBV12-3 or TRBV12-4 and TRBJ2-5; 9 bases fit TRBD2. The DNA end is a closer match to TRBJ2-7, so the J assignment may be wrong. CDR3 size: 16 residues. CDR3 loop: CASSLAAAGGAYEQYF. In DNA form, the CDR3 reads TGTGCCAGCAGTTTAGCCGCGGCGGGGGGGGCCTACGAGCAGTACTTC.

The J gene is TRBJ2-4, the V gene TRBV27; a weak D match, TRBD2 (5 bases). The end of the DNA fits TRBJ2-7 better, so the J call may be wrong. Germline V gives CDR1 MNHEY, CDR2 SMNVEV (reference sequence). The CDR3 sequence is 11 residues long. CDR3 loop: CASRTGNEQYF. The CDR3, as DNA: TGTGCCAGTCGGACTGGTAACGAGCAGTACTTC.

V usage is TRBV20-1 and J usage is TRBJ1-1, with TRBD1 matching over 9 bases. CDR1 is DFQATT and CDR2 is SNEGSKA in the germline V gene (reference sequence). CDR3 length equals 17 residues. The J segment lost 5 bases and the V segment lost 0 bases, leaving 13 bases of the junction unmatched. In DNA, the CDR3 is TGCAGTGCTAGAGATTACCGAACCGGGGGGACAGGGACTGAAGCTTTCTTT. Protein product: CSARDYRTGGTGTEAFF.

This clonotype appeared a few times. The chain employs TRBV20-1 and TRBJ1-2; D ambiguous. Germline V gene lookup returns CDR1 DFQATT and CDR2 SNEGSKA (reference sequence). The ends were cut back, 5 bases at V and 0 bases at J, with 13 bases in the middle. This CDR3 has 14 residues. CDR3 nucleotides: TGCAGTGCTTTTTCAGGCACATCTAACTATGGCTACACCTTC. Its translation is CSAFSGTSNYGYTF.

The genes are TRBV2 and TRBJ2-3; D might be TRBD2 (6 bases). The CDR3 has 11 amino acids. CDR1 SNHLY and CDR2 FYNNEI come from the germline V gene. Trimming took off 8 bases at V and 6 bases at J, with 9 bases between the two ends. The CDR3 loop reads CASLAVDTQYF. The CDR3, as DNA: TGTGCCAGCTTAGCGGTTGATACGCAGTATTTT.

The chain employs TRBV3-1 and TRBJ1-6, with 7 nucleotides matching TRBD1. V lost 4 bases and J lost 6; bases outside the gene matches: 6. Germline lookup yields CDR1 LGHDT and CDR2 YNNKEL (reference sequence). This CDR3 spans 15 amino acids. CDR3 loop: CASSRSGQINSPLHF. CDR3 sequence (DNA): TGTGCCAGCAGCCGCTCGGGACAGATTAATTCACCCCTCCACTTT.

As for this clonotype: A much larger clone is a single base away; this may be a read error. V usage is TRBV29-1 and J usage is TRBJ2-3, with TRBD1 matching 7 bases. Germline loops: CDR1 SQVTM, CDR2 ANQGSEA. The CDR3 spans 16 residues. CDR3 amino acids: CGTRTGQVVGTDTQYF. CDR3 sequence (DNA): TGCGGCACAAGAACCGGACAGGTTGTCGGCACAGATACGCAGTATTTT.

The chain couples TRBV20-1 to TRBJ2-1; D may be TRBD2 (6 bases). Germline V lookup: CDR1 DFQATT, CDR2 SNEGSKA (reference sequence). The CDR3 covers 13 residues. V was pared by 6 bases and J by 6 bases, with 15 bases between. The CDR3 protein is CSAPPGGVNEQFF. The CDR3 DNA is TGCAGTGCCCCACCAGGAGGGGTCAATGAGCAGTTCTTC.

This clonotype was observed a handful of times. This CDR3 reads CSAPFQETQYF. For the CDR3, the DNA is TGCAGTGCTCCATTCCAAGAGACCCAGTACTTC. The chain carries TRBV20-1 and TRBJ2-5, with no clear D. The V end lost 5 bases, the J end lost 1 base, and 5 bases lay between the germline ends. CDR1 is DFQATT and CDR2 is SNEGSKA in the germline V gene (reference sequence). The CDR3 spans 11 residues.

This clonotype was observed a handful of times. The chain is built from TRBV7-9 and TRBJ2-2; the D is unclear. Per the germline V gene, CDR1 is SEHNR and CDR2 is FQNEAQ (reference sequence). The CDR3 contains 15 residues. The ends were cut back, 7 bases at V and 1 base at J, with 13 bases in the middle. CDR3 coding DNA: TGTGCCAGCACCCCAGGAGCTGAGAACACCGGGGAGCTGTTTTTT. Amino acids: CASTPGAENTGELFF.

Only a few counts were recorded for this clonotype. V and J are TRBV5-1 and TRBJ2-1; 10 nucleotides align to TRBD2. V was clipped by 0 bases and J by 4 bases; unmatched bases: 4. CDR1 SGHRS and CDR2 YFSETQ come from the germline V gene. The CDR3 spans 16 residues. In DNA, the CDR3 is TGCGCCAGCAGCTTGGCAGCGGGAGGGCGGTACAATGAGCAGTTCTTC. This encodes CASSLAAGGRYNEQFF. The complete variable domain, with remaining parts taken from reference TRBV5-1 and TRBJ2-1, reads KAGVTQTPRYLIKTRGQQVTLSCSPISGHRSVSWYQQTPGQGLQFLFEYFSETQRNKGNFPGRFSGRQFSNSRSEMNVSTLELGDSALYLCASSLAAGGRYNEQFFGPGTRLTVL.

The V gene is TRBV20-1, the J gene TRBJ2-3; TRBD2 agrees at 8 bases. V lost 6 bases to trimming and J lost 2 bases; unmatched junction nucleotides: 7. Germline V lookup: CDR1 DFQATT, CDR2 SNEGSKA (reference sequence). The CDR3 runs to 14 residues. CDR3: CSARLALFTDTQYF. The DNA of the CDR3 is TGCAGTGCAAGACTAGCGCTGTTCACAGATACGCAGTATTTT.

CDR3 sequence reads: CSERGSDRGDTQYF. CDR3 DNA sequence: TGCAGCGAAAGGGGGTCGGACAGGGGAGATACGCAGTATTTT. The rearrangement uses TRBV29-1 and TRBJ2-3; TRBD1 agrees at 9 bases. V gave up 7 bases and J gave up 5 bases; unmatched junction bases: 10. Looked up from germline, CDR1 is SQVTM and CDR2 is ANQGSEA. This CDR3 comprises 14 residues.

This clonotype was observed a few times. The V gene is TRBV2, the J gene TRBJ1-2; D is unclear. The V gene's germline CDR1 is SNHLY and CDR2 FYNNEI. V was pared by 10 bases and J by 4 bases, with 19 bases between. This CDR3 has 14 residues. CDR3 residues: CATRDTRNIYGYTF. As DNA, the CDR3 is TGTGCCACCCGTGATACACGAAACATCTATGGCTACACCTTC.

This rearrangement joins TRBV4-1 to TRBJ1-1; possibly TRBD1 for D (6 bases). Deletions cut 2 bases from V and 4 bases from J, with 11 bases between. This CDR3 has 14 amino acids. Germline CDR1 reads MGHRA; CDR2 reads YSYEKL. The CDR3 region is CASSQTQGSTEAFF. The CDR3 DNA reads as TGCGCCAGCAGCCAAACTCAGGGGTCCACTGAAGCTTTCTTT.

This chain connects TRBV20-1 to TRBJ2-4, with 8 positions matching TRBD1. The DNA end favors TRBJ2-7, so the J call may be wrong. This CDR3 is 12 amino acids long. Germline values: CDR1 DFQATT, CDR2 SNEGSKA (reference sequence). Here the CDR3 reads CSATDREDEQYF. The CDR3 DNA reads TGCAGTGCTACGGACAGGGAGGACGAGCAGTACTTC.